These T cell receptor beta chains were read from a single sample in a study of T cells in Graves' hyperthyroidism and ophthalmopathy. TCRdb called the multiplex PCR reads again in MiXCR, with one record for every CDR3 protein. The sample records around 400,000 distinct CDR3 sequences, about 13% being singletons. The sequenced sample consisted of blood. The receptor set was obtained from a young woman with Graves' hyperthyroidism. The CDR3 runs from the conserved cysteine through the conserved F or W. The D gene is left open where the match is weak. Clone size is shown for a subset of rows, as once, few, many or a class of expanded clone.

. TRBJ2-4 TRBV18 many TGTGCCAGCTCGTCCTTACAGGGTGGAGGAGACATTCAGTACTTC CASSSLQGGGDIQYF
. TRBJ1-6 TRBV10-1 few TGCGCCAGCAGTGAGTCCACCGGGGCCGCGGCCCTCCACTTT CASSESTGAAALHF
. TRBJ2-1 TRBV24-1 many TGTGCCACCAGTGACCCCCGTGGTACCGCGTCCTACAATGAGCAGTTCTTC CATSDPRGTASYNEQFF
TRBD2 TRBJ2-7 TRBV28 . TGTGCCAGCAGTTTTGGGCTAGCGGGGGGGCCGGGCACCTACGAGCAGTACTTC CASSFGLAGGPGTYEQYF
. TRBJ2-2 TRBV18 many TGTGCCAGCTCCCCACTGAGGACACAGAACACCGGGGAGCTGTTTTTT CASSPLRTQNTGELFF
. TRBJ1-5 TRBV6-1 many TGTGCCAGCAGTCCAATATTACCCCCCGCCGACCAGCCCCAGCATTTT CASSPILPPADQPQHF
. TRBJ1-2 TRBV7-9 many TGTGCCAGCAGCACAGAAAGTGGGGGGATTCATGGCTACACCTTC CASSTESGGIHGYTF
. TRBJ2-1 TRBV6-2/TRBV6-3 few TGTGCCAGCAGGATACTAAGCAGCAGCTCCTACAATGAGCAGTTCTTC CASRILSSSSYNEQFF
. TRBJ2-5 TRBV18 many TGTGCCAGCTCGACGTACCAAGAGACCCAGTACTTC CASSTYQETQYF
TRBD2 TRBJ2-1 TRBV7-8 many TGTGCCAGCAGAAGCGGGAGGGCCGATTACAATGAGCAGTTCTTC CASRSGRADYNEQFF
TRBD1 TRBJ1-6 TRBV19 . TGTGCCAGTAGTGAACGGGACAGGCCTTTATCACCCCTCCACTTT CASSERDRPLSPLHF
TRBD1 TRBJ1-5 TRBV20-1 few TGCAGTGCTAGAGATCGATCGACGGACAGGGGCCATCAGCCCCAGCATTTT CSARDRSTDRGHQPQHF
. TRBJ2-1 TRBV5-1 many TGCGCCAGCAGCCCCCCGACCTACAATGAGCAGTTCTTC CASSPPTYNEQFF
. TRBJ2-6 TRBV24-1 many TGTGCCACCAGTTACCCTGGGGCCAACGTCCTGACTTTC CATSYPGANVLTF
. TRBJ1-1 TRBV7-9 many TGTGCCAGCAGCTTAGGGTCCGGGGTCTCTGAAGCTTTCTTT CASSLGSGVSEAFF
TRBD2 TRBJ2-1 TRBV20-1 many TGCAGTGCTAGAGATCGAGAAAGGGGGACTAGCGGGTATGAGCAGTTCTTC CSARDRERGTSGYEQFF
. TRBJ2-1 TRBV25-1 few TGTGCCAGCCGGGGGTTCGGTGAGCAGTTCTTC CASRGFGEQFF